The TCR beta chain described here comes from a study of control samples from healthy donors and cancer patients. This clone was counted a single time. The repertoire was sequenced with immunoSEQ multiplex PCR; TCRdb's copy has only in-frame clones and lacks some. The table shows 15,000 to 20,000 clones, with 84% occurring only once. Germline lookup yields CDR1 SNHLY and CDR2 FYNNEI. This CDR3 contains 15 residues. V shed 4 bases and J shed 8 bases, with 18 bases lying between them. This rearrangement joins TRBV2 to TRBJ2-1; the D gene is possibly TRBD2 (5 bases). The sample consisted of PBMCs. The receptor was isolated from a woman aged 70-85 years with lung cancer. This CDR3 is CASSGASGLDYEQFF. The DNA of the CDR3 is TGTGCCAGCAGTGGAGCCAGCGGTCTAGACTATGAGCAGTTCTTC.